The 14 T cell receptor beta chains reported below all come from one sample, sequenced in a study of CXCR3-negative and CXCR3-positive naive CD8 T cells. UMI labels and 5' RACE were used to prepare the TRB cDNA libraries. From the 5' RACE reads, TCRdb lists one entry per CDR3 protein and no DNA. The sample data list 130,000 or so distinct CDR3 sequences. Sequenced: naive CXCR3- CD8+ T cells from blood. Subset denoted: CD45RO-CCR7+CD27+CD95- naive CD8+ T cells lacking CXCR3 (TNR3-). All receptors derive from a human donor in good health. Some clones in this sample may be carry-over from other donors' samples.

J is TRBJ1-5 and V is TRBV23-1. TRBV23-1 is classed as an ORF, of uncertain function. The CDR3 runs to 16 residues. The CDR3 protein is CASSQSGGGGNQPQHF.

CDR3 amino acids: CASRLDEPGTSGVNEQFF. J is TRBJ2-1 and V is TRBV12-3 or TRBV12-4; the D gene TCRdb calls, TRBD2, cannot be checked with no DNA. The length of the CDR3 is 18 residues.

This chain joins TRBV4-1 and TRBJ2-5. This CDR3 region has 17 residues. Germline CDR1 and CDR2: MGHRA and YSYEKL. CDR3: CASSRVVTSTPKRTQYF.

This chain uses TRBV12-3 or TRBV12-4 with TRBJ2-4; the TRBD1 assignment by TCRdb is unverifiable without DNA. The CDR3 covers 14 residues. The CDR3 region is CASRSGTGITIQYF.

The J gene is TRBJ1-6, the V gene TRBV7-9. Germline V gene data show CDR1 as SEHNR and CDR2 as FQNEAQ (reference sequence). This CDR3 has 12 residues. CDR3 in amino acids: CASRLDFSPLHF. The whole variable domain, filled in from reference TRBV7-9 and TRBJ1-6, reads DTGVSQNPRHKITKRGQNVTFRCDPISEHNRLYWYRQTLGQGPEFLTYFQNEAQLEKSRLLSDRFSAERPKGSFSTLEIQRTEQGDSAMYLCASRLDFSPLHFGNGTRLTVT.

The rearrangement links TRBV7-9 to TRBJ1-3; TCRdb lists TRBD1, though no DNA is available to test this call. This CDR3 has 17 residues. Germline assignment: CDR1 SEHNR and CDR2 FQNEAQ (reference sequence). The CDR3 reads CASSSATGVNSGNTIYF. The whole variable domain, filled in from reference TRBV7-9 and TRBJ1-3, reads DTGVSQNPRHKITKRGQNVTFRCDPISEHNRLYWYRQTLGQGPEFLTYFQNEAQLEKSRLLSDRFSAERPKGSFSTLEIQRTEQGDSAMYLCASSSATGVNSGNTIYFGEGSWLTVV.

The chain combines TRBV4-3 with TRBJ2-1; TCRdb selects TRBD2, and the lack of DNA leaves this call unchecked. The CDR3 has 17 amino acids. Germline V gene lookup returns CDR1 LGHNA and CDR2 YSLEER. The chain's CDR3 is CASSQGSAGGPENEQFF.

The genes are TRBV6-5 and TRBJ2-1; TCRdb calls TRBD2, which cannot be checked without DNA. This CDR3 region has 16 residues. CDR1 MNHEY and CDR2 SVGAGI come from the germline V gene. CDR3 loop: CASSYGTSGDVNEQFF.

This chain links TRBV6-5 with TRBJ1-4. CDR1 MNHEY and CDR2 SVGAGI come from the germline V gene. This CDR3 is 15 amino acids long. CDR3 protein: CASSYEGPLVEKLFF.

CDR3: CASSIQGQGKINIQYF. V gene TRBV19 combines with J gene TRBJ2-4; TCRdb's D call, TRBD1, is unchecked because there is no DNA. The V gene's germline CDR1 is LNHDA and CDR2 SQIVND (reference sequence). This CDR3 has 16 amino acids.

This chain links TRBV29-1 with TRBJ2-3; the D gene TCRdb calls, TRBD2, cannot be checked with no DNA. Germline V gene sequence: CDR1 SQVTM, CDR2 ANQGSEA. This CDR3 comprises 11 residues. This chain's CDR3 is CSAVTSGGQYF.

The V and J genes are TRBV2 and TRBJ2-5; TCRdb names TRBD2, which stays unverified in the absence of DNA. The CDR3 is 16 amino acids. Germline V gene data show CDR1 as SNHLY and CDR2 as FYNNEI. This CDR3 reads CASNGQTHPGLETQYF. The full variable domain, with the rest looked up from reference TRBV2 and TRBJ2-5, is EPEVTQTPSHQVTQMGQEVILRCVPISNHLYFYWYRQILGQKVEFLVSFYNNEISEKSEIFDDQFSVERPDGSNFTLKIRSTKLEDSAMYFCASNGQTHPGLETQYFGPGTRLLVL.

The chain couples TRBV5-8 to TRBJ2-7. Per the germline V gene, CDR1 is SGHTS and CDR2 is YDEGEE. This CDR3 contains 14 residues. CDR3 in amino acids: CASSFYGHPYEQYF.

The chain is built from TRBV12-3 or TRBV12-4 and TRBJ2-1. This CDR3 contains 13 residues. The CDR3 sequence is CASSSIDYNEQFF.